These 32 T cell receptor beta chains were sequenced from one sample in a study of CD8+CD57+ T cells in acquired aplastic anemia (dated by TCRdb to the late 2010s). The reads were generated on an Illumina HiSeq 2000. TCR beta VDJ combination and CDR3 sequence profiling used genomic DNA as the template. TCRdb reworked the public reads: Q25 trimming with fastp, MiXCR clone assembly, productive beta chains retained. Identical CDR3 proteins give one entry, which carries the most common genes and DNA. The sample table records approximately 160,000 distinct CDR3 sequences; roughly 45% of these occur just once. Approximately 1% of the sample lies in the top ten. Sequenced input: sorted CD4+, CD8+, or CD8+CD57+ T cells (not recorded which) from PBMCs. The receptors were sampled from a human donor in good health.

Turning to this clonotype: A much bigger clone sits one base away, suggesting this may be a read error. The rearrangement joins TRBV5-1 to TRBJ2-1; 9 bases align to TRBD1. The CDR3 is 15 residues long. Looked up from germline, CDR1 is SGHRS and CDR2 is YFSETQ. This CDR3 reads CASSQGQGIYNERFF. The CDR3 DNA reads as TGCGCCAGCAGCCAAGGACAGGGGATTTACAATGAGCGGTTCTTC.

To note about this clonotype: A much larger clone sits a single nucleotide away, making a read error possible. The chain couples TRBV4-3 to TRBJ2-7; no definite D call. The CDR3 is made up of 12 amino acids. Germline CDR1 is LGHNA and CDR2 is YSLEER. Deletions cut 1 base from V and 5 bases from J, with 6 bases between. CDR3 protein: CASSQGRNEQYF. The CDR3 bases are TGCGCCAGCAGCCAAGGACGAAACGAGCAGTACTTC.

Note on this clonotype: A read error is possible here, since a much larger clone lies one base away. The chain is built from TRBV5-5 and TRBJ2-5; 8 nucleotides match TRBD1. The J call could be wrong; TRBJ2-7 is a better fit for the DNA end. Germline V CDR1 and CDR2: SGHKS, YYEKEE (reference sequence). This CDR3 spans 14 amino acids. The CDR3 is CASSWDRRAYEQYF. In nucleotides, the CDR3 is TGTGCCAGCAGCTGGGACAGGCGGGCCTACGAGCAGTACTTC.

In this sample, this clonotype turned up many times. An end of the junction differs from the germline gene, which may be a read error. J is TRBJ2-1 and V is TRBV20-1; 12 bases are a match to TRBD2. Germline CDR1 and CDR2: DFQATT and SNEGSKA (reference sequence). The length of the CDR3 is 12 residues. The CDR3 DNA sequence: TGCAGTACTAGCGGGGGGTACAATGAGCAGTTCTTC. It encodes CSTSGGYNEQFF.

Details on this clonotype: Since the CDR3 does not end with the conserved phenylalanine or tryptophan, this likely comes from a read error. It is unclear where the CDR3 begins or ends on the DNA, so no DNA is shown, and the CDR3 is as TCRdb lists it. CDR3 protein: CASSEALRTS. V is TRBV2 and J is TRBJ2-6. The germline CDR1 and CDR2 sequences are SNHLY and FYNNEI. The CDR3 region is 10 residues in length, termini included.

This chain connects TRBV29-1 to TRBJ2-7; D may correspond to TRBD1 or TRBD2 (5 bases each). Per the germline V gene, CDR1 is SQVTM and CDR2 is ANQGSEA. The V and J ends lost 5 bases and 2 bases respectively, with 13 bases between them. The CDR3 consists of 13 residues. The CDR3 loop is CSVSGQAAYEQYF. CDR3 coding DNA: TGCAGCGTTTCGGGGCAGGCGGCCTACGAGCAGTACTTC.

This clonotype was seen a few times. This chain links TRBV10-3 with TRBJ1-3; TRBD1 agrees at 8 bases. There are 12 residues in the CDR3. Germline CDR1 and CDR2: ENHRY and SYGVKD. Trimming at V came to 11 bases and at J to 8 bases, leaving 8 bases not matched to a gene. The DNA of the CDR3 is TGTGCCTTGCAGACAGGGGCGGACACCATATATTTT. As protein: CALQTGADTIYF.

This clonotype occurred many times. The chain recombines TRBV7-3 with TRBJ1-1; TRBD1 might be the D (5 bases). The CDR3 sequence is 16 residues long. The germline gives CDR1 SGHTA, CDR2 FQGTGA. V gave up 1 base and J gave up 4 bases, with 16 bases separating them. CDR3: CASSLKVSGAGTEAFF. CDR3 nucleotides: TGTGCCAGCAGCTTAAAAGTTTCTGGGGCCGGCACTGAAGCTTTCTTT.

This clonotype was seen a single time. The J gene is TRBJ2-7, the V gene TRBV9; 8 bases match TRBD1. Germline CDR1 SGDLS, CDR2 YYNGEE. This CDR3 contains 14 residues. J was trimmed by 5 bases and V by 3 bases; bases with no gene match: 7. The CDR3 DNA sequence: TGTGCCAGCAGCGCACCAACCAGGGGGCACGAGCAGTACTTC. Amino acids: CASSAPTRGHEQYF.

The chain joins TRBV20-1 to TRBJ2-6; D might be TRBD1 (5 bases). The CDR3 runs 17 residues. V was trimmed by 1 base and J by 0 bases, leaving 13 bases between them. CDR1 DFQATT and CDR2 SNEGSKA come from the germline V gene (reference sequence). The DNA for the CDR3 is TGCAGTGCTAGAGGGGGCAGACATACCTCTGGGGCCAACGTCCTGACTTTC. Protein: CSARGGRHTSGANVLTF.

The chain carries TRBV11-2 and TRBJ2-3; D perhaps matches TRBD2 (7 bases). The CDR3 spans 16 residues. The V and J ends lost 7 bases and 3 bases respectively, with 20 bases between them. CDR1 is SGHAT and CDR2 is FQNNGV in the germline V gene. The CDR3 reads CASTHQVGGRTDTQYF. The CDR3 DNA reads as TGTGCCAGCACCCACCAAGTGGGGGGGCGGACAGATACGCAGTATTTT.

The chain employs TRBV2 and TRBJ2-3; TRBD2 matches 9 bases. Germline V gene data show CDR1 as SNHLY and CDR2 as FYNNEI. Germline trimming cut 5 bases from V and 3 bases from J; bases unmatched to any gene: 6. The CDR3 covers 15 residues. CDR3 DNA: TGTGCCAGCAGTTTAGCGGGGGTTTCGACAGATACGCAGTATTTT. This codes for CASSLAGVSTDTQYF. Complete variable domain (other parts from reference TRBV2 and TRBJ2-3): EPEVTQTPSHQVTQMGQEVILRCVPISNHLYFYWYRQILGQKVEFLVSFYNNEISEKSEIFDDQFSVERPDGSNFTLKIRSTKLEDSAMYFCASSLAGVSTDTQYFGPGTRLTVL.

Comment on this clonotype: This may arise from a read error, as a much more abundant clone is one base away. The genes are TRBV5-1 and TRBJ2-3; tentatively, D is TRBD1 (6 bases). Trimming stripped 4 bases from V and 6 bases from J, with 21 bases between. The CDR3 extends over 16 amino acids. CDR1 and CDR2 (germline): SGHRS, YFSETQ. Here the CDR3 reads CASSLVKLPDRDTQYF. CDR3 DNA: TGCGCCAGCAGCCTCGTAAAGTTACCCGACAGGGATACGCAGTATTTT.

V and J are TRBV4-1 and TRBJ2-2, with a possible D match to TRBD2 (6 bases). This CDR3 region has 14 residues. Germline CDR1 is MGHRA and CDR2 is YSYEKL. The germline V and J ends were trimmed by 8 bases and 4 bases, with 14 bases remaining between them. This CDR3 is CASRRPGGTGELFF. CDR3 nucleotides: TGCGCCAGCCGGAGACCCGGGGGCACCGGGGAGCTGTTTTTT.

This clonotype was picked up many times. The V call is TRBV3-1, the J call TRBJ1-2; unclear D gene. CDR3 length: 13 amino acids. Germline lookup yields CDR1 LGHDT and CDR2 YNNKEL (reference sequence). Deletions cut 5 bases from V and 7 bases from J, with 14 bases between. The chain's CDR3 is CASSSGRMSGYTF. CDR3 in DNA: TGTGCCAGCAGCTCCGGACGGATGAGTGGCTACACCTTC.

CDR3 DNA sequence: TGTGCCAGTAGTATAGCGGACACGAGCTATGGCTACACCTTC. Protein sequence: CASSIADTSYGYTF. The chain has TRBV19 and TRBJ1-2; D might be TRBD1 (5 bases). Germline-derived CDR1 and CDR2 are LNHDA and SQIVND (reference sequence). CDR3 size: 14 residues. V lost 1 base, J lost 4 bases, and 10 bases lay in between.

This clonotype was observed many times. CDR3 protein: CSASLAGVETQYF. CDR3 sequence (DNA): TGCAGTGCTAGCCTAGCGGGGGTAGAGACCCAGTACTTC. The chain employs TRBV20-1 and TRBJ2-5; TRBD2 matches at 10 bases. This CDR3 spans 13 amino acids. The trim removed 3 bases at V and 4 bases at J, leaving 2 bases unmatched. Per germline, CDR1 DFQATT and CDR2 SNEGSKA (reference sequence).

For this clonotype: Since a much larger clone is just one base distant, this may be a read error. The chain employs TRBV19 and TRBJ2-1; D might be TRBD1 (6 bases). Between the trimmed V and J ends, which lost 4 bases and 12 bases, there was a span of 16 bases. This CDR3 is 13 amino acids long. Germline V gives CDR1 LNHDA, CDR2 SQIVND (reference sequence). The CDR3 protein is CASSSNQGPGQFF. The DNA for the CDR3 is TGTGCCAGTAGTAGCAATCAGGGGCCCGGGCAGTTCTTC. The whole variable domain, filled in from reference TRBV19 and TRBJ2-1, reads DGGITQSPKYLFRKEGQNVTLSCEQNLNHDAMYWYRQDPGQGLRLIYYSQIVNDFQKGDIAEGYSVSREKKESFPLTVTSAQKNPTAFYLCASSSNQGPGQFFGPGTRLTVL.

The chain uses TRBV15 and TRBJ1-2; D call uncertain. The CDR3 contains 14 residues. The germline V and J ends were trimmed by 0 bases and 4 bases, with 9 bases remaining between them. Germline CDR1 reads LNHNV; CDR2 reads YYDKDF (reference sequence). This CDR3 reads CATSRDGRTYGYTF. The CDR3 DNA is TGTGCCACCAGCAGAGATGGCAGAACCTATGGCTACACCTTC. The full variable domain, in which reference TRBV15 and TRBJ1-2 provide the parts outside the CDR3, is DAMVIQNPRYQVTQFGKPVTLSCSQTLNHNVMYWYQQKSSQAPKLLFHYYDKDFNNEADTPDNFQSRRPNTSFCFLDIRSPGLGDTAMYLCATSRDGRTYGYTFGSGTRLTVV.

Turning to this clonotype: A much larger clone sits a single nucleotide away, making a read error possible. V is TRBV7-3 and J is TRBJ2-1; the D is unclear. V lost 5 bases to trimming and J lost 4 bases, with 12 bases between them. This CDR3 is 14 amino acids long. Germline V CDR1 and CDR2: SGHTA, FQGTGA. The CDR3 is CASSPNYTYNEQFF. The CDR3 DNA is TGTGCCAGCAGCCCGAACTATACTTACAATGAGCAGTTCTTC.

The genes are TRBV20-1 and TRBJ1-2, with TRBD1 matching 7 bases. The CDR3 has 15 residues. V lost 0 bases and J lost 7; bases outside the gene matches: 11. Germline V gene sequence: CDR1 DFQATT, CDR2 SNEGSKA (reference sequence). Here the CDR3 reads CSARDQPGQSTGYTF. The CDR3 region has the DNA TGCAGTGCTAGAGATCAGCCGGGACAGTCAACTGGCTACACCTTC.

In its sample, this clonotype was seen a few times. A much larger clone is a single base away; this may be a read error. This chain joins TRBV7-2 and TRBJ2-3; D might be TRBD2 (5 bases). CDR1 and CDR2 (germline): SGHTA, FQGNSA. V lost 6 bases to trimming and J lost 1 base, with 8 bases between them. This CDR3 spans 13 amino acids. In DNA, the CDR3 is TGTGCCAGCAGGATCGGGGGCACAGATACGCAGTATTTT. This codes for CASRIGGTDTQYF.

This clonotype has only a few counts. This chain links TRBV24-1 with TRBJ2-3; D is undetermined. The V gene's germline CDR1 is KGHDR and CDR2 SFDVKD. V dropped 5 bases and J dropped 2 bases, with 13 bases sitting between them. This CDR3 contains 15 residues. CDR3 in amino acids: CATSVGSSYTDTQYF. DNA of the CDR3: TGTGCCACCAGTGTTGGCAGCTCCTACACAGATACGCAGTATTTT.

A remark on this clonotype: A much larger clone differs from this one at a single base, so this may be a read error. The rearrangement links TRBV5-1 to TRBJ2-5; 13 nucleotides line up with TRBD2. CDR1 and CDR2 (germline): SGHRS, YFSETQ. The CDR3 has 18 residues. The CDR3 DNA sequence: TGCGCCAGCAGCTGGACTACTAGCGGGGGGGGGACCTCCTACGAGCAGCACTTC. It yields the protein CASSWTTSGGGTSYEQHF.

The chain carries TRBV20-1 and TRBJ2-5; TRBD2 matches at 10 bases. V shed 4 bases and J 2 bases; nucleotides not matched to a gene: 4. The length of the CDR3 is 14 residues. Germline V lookup: CDR1 DFQATT, CDR2 SNEGSKA (reference sequence). The CDR3 loop is CSANSGGPQETQYF. CDR3 coding DNA: TGCAGTGCTAATAGCGGGGGGCCACAAGAGACCCAGTACTTC.

J is TRBJ2-7 and V is TRBV10-3, with D possibly matching TRBD1 (6 bases). The CDR3 loop spans 14 amino acids. The V gene lost 4 bases and the J gene lost 6 bases, with 16 bases spanning the gap. From germline, CDR1 is ENHRY and CDR2 SYGVKD. CDR3 nucleotide sequence: TGTGCCATCAGTGGCCCAGGGGAGTATGTCGAGCAGTACTTC. Translation: CAISGPGEYVEQYF.

In its sample, this clonotype was seen many times. The V gene is TRBV12-3 or TRBV12-4, the J gene TRBJ2-7; the match to TRBD2 covers 9 bases. CDR3 length equals 16 residues. V lost 2 bases, J lost 3 bases, and 8 bases stayed unmatched. The CDR3, as DNA: TGTGCCAGCAGTTTATCTAGCGGGGCTCTTCACTACGAGCAGTACTTC. It specifies CASSLSSGALHYEQYF.

This clonotype came up many times. The J gene is TRBJ2-7, the V gene TRBV5-1; 7 bases line up with TRBD1. Germline V gene data show CDR1 as SGHRS and CDR2 as YFSETQ. This CDR3 is built from 13 residues. Losses at the gene ends were 7 bases for V and 3 bases for J; bases not matched to a gene: 7. The CDR3 sequence: CASGVQGIYEQYF. The DNA for the CDR3 is TGCGCCAGCGGGGTACAGGGGATCTACGAGCAGTACTTC.

V and J are TRBV15 and TRBJ2-1, with 7 bases fitting TRBD1. In germline, CDR1 is LNHNV, CDR2 YYDKDF (reference sequence). There are 14 residues in the CDR3. Trimming cost V 4 bases and J 7 bases; bases outside gene matches: 7. CDR3 DNA: TGTGCCACCAGCACGAGGACAGGCCCTAATGAGCAGTTCTTC. Protein sequence: CATSTRTGPNEQFF.

This clonotype has a count of ten or more. This chain connects TRBV25-1 to TRBJ2-7; TRBD2 matches 8 bases. Germline lookup yields CDR1 MGHDK and CDR2 SYGVNS. After removal of 4 bases from V and 0 bases from J, the junction contained 5 bases not matched to a gene. CDR3 size: 15 residues. CDR3 nucleotide sequence: TGTGCCAGCAGTGGCCCCCGGGGGGGCTCCTACGAGCAGTACTTC. Residues: CASSGPRGGSYEQYF.

This clonotype was recorded at least ten times. The chain employs TRBV6-2 or TRBV6-3 and TRBJ1-1; D call uncertain. CDR3 length: 12 residues. V gave up 7 bases and J gave up 1 base, with 7 bases separating them. The V gene's germline CDR1 is MNHEY and CDR2 SVGEGT. In nucleotides, the CDR3 is TGTGCCAGCAATCGGGGGAACACTGAAGCTTTCTTT. This translates into CASNRGNTEAFF.

At least ten counts were recorded for this clonotype. The V and J genes are TRBV20-1 and TRBJ2-7, with 14 bases that match TRBD2. Losses at the gene ends were 0 bases for V and 3 bases for J; bases not matched to a gene: 1. Germline CDR1 is DFQATT and CDR2 is SNEGSKA (reference sequence). The CDR3 consists of 15 residues. This CDR3 is CSAREGLAGDYEQYF. The DNA for the CDR3 is TGCAGTGCTAGAGAGGGACTAGCGGGAGACTACGAGCAGTACTTC.